These 17 T cell receptor beta chains were sequenced from one sample in a study of CD8+CD57+ T cells in acquired aplastic anemia. TCR beta VDJ combinations and CDR3 sequences were profiled from genomic DNA. TCRdb re-called the reads through MiXCR, storing one row per CDR3 protein. The sample shows fewer than 200,000 distinct CDR3 sequences, 55% to 75% of them seen only once. The sequencing sample was made of sorted CD4+, CD8+, or CD8+CD57+ T cells (not recorded which) from PBMCs. Receptors were obtained from a human donor in good health.

This clonotype was detected only a few times. The V call is TRBV12-3 or TRBV12-4, the J call TRBJ2-6; D is possibly TRBD2 (6 bases). The V end lost 5 bases, the J end lost 0 bases, and 14 bases lay between the germline ends. This CDR3 contains 17 residues. CDR3 coding DNA: TGTGCCAGCAGTCGCGGGGTGGGACTCTCTGGGGCCAACGTCCTGACTTTC. It translates to CASSRGVGLSGANVLTF.

This clonotype was recorded many times. The gene calls are TRBV27 and TRBJ2-7; TRBD1 matches 7 bases. Germline-derived CDR1 and CDR2 are MNHEY and SMNVEV (reference sequence). The CDR3 runs 14 residues. V shed 6 bases and J 2 bases; nucleotides not matched to a gene: 7. CDR3 in amino acids: CASSFGQETYEQYF. The CDR3 region has the DNA TGTGCCAGCAGCTTCGGACAGGAGACCTACGAGCAGTACTTC.

The rearrangement joins TRBV6-2 or TRBV6-3 to TRBJ2-5, with 13 bases identical to TRBD2. V shed 6 bases and J 4 bases; nucleotides not matched to a gene: 5. Germline-derived CDR1 and CDR2 are MNHEY and SVGEGT. CDR3 length: 15 residues. CDR3: CASSRTSGRGETQYF. The DNA of the CDR3 is TGTGCCAGCAGCCGGACTAGCGGGAGAGGAGAGACCCAGTACTTC.

This chain links TRBV11-3 with TRBJ2-1, with D possibly matching TRBD2 (6 bases). V lost 3 bases to trimming and J lost 5 bases, with 8 bases between them. Germline-derived CDR1 and CDR2 are SGHNT and YENEEA. CDR3 length: 13 residues. The DNA for the CDR3 is TGTGCCAGCAGCTTTTCTAGCGACAATGAGCAGTTCTTC. Its protein is CASSFSSDNEQFF.

The genes are TRBV15 and TRBJ2-6; D gene uncertain. CDR3 size: 17 residues. With 5 bases removed from V and 0 bases from J, the gap between germline ends came to 14 bases. CDR1 is LNHNV and CDR2 is YYDKDF in the germline V gene (reference sequence). This CDR3 reads CATSDRAASSGANVLTF. CDR3 coding DNA: TGTGCCACCAGCGACCGAGCAGCTAGCTCTGGGGCCAACGTCCTGACTTTC.

CDR3 sequence (DNA): TGCGCCAGCAGCCAAGACCCTGGGATCAATCAGCCCCAGCATTTT. Translated, it gives CASSQDPGINQPQHF. The V and J genes are TRBV4-1 and TRBJ1-5; D not certain. The length of the CDR3 is 15 residues. Germline lookup yields CDR1 MGHRA and CDR2 YSYEKL. The V end lost 0 bases, the J end lost 3 bases, and 9 bases lay between the germline ends.

This clonotype came up a few times. The chain joins TRBV29-1 to TRBJ1-1; D is uncertain. The length of the CDR3 is 10 residues. Germline V gene data show CDR1 as SQVTM and CDR2 as ANQGSEA. V dropped 6 bases and J dropped 6 bases, with 8 bases sitting between them. CDR3 sequence: CSVMTAEAFF. As DNA, the CDR3 is TGCAGCGTCATGACCGCTGAAGCTTTCTTT.

The V and J genes are TRBV24-1 and TRBJ1-5; D is uncertain. Between the trimmed V and J ends, which lost 6 bases and 7 bases, there was a span of 15 bases. CDR1 and CDR2 from the germline V gene are KGHDR and SFDVKD. The CDR3 spans 14 residues. CDR3 in amino acids: CATSLAGPRQPQHF. In nucleotides, the CDR3 is TGTGCCACCAGTTTGGCAGGCCCGAGGCAGCCCCAGCATTTT.

This clonotype appeared many times. The rearrangement joins TRBV2 to TRBJ2-6, with 7 nucleotides matching TRBD1. CDR1 SNHLY and CDR2 FYNNEI come from the germline V gene. This CDR3 contains 15 residues. J gave up 3 bases and V 6 bases, and 5 bases lay outside the gene matches. The DNA for the CDR3 is TGTGCCAGCAGACAGGGGATTGGTGGGGCCAACGTCCTGACTTTC. Amino acid sequence: CASRQGIGGANVLTF.

This rearrangement joins TRBV5-5 to TRBJ2-7; D may be TRBD1 (6 bases). Germline CDR1 is SGHKS and CDR2 is YYEKEE (reference sequence). The CDR3 is 14 residues long. V lost 1 base and J 5 bases, leaving 13 bases between the germline ends. CDR3 sequence reads: CASSLWQGFNEQYF. The CDR3 DNA follows: TGTGCCAGCAGCTTGTGGCAGGGGTTCAACGAGCAGTACTTC.

This clonotype has more than one count but fewer than ten. The V gene is TRBV19, the J gene TRBJ2-7; the D is unclear. The CDR3 totals 13 residues. V dropped 3 bases and J dropped 2 bases, with 8 bases sitting between them. Germline V gene lookup returns CDR1 LNHDA and CDR2 SQIVND (reference sequence). DNA of the CDR3: TGTGCCAGTAGTATTGGTCAGGCCTACGAGCAGTACTTC. Its translation: CASSIGQAYEQYF.

This clonotype was seen at least ten times. The gene calls are TRBV6-5 and TRBJ2-7, with D unclear. Germline V gene data show CDR1 as MNHEY and CDR2 as SVGAGI. V lost 6 bases, J lost 2 bases, and 11 bases lay in between. The length of the CDR3 is 13 residues. DNA for the CDR3: TGTGCCAGCAGGGGATCAGAGGCCTACGAGCAGTACTTC. Protein: CASRGSEAYEQYF.

This clonotype was observed many times. The gene calls are TRBV20-1 and TRBJ2-1; 10 nucleotides agree with TRBD2. Germline V gene lookup returns CDR1 DFQATT and CDR2 SNEGSKA (reference sequence). The CDR3 has 14 residues. J lost 2 bases, V lost 3 bases, and 1 base had no gene match. The CDR3 sequence: CSASGTSAYNEQFF. In nucleotides, the CDR3 is TGCAGTGCTAGCGGGACTAGCGCCTACAATGAGCAGTTCTTC.

At least ten counts were recorded for this clonotype. V is TRBV13 and J is TRBJ2-1; unclear D gene. V was cut by 0 bases and J by 5 bases, with 8 bases left in between. This CDR3 region has 14 residues. CDR1 is PRHDT and CDR2 is FYEKMQ in the germline V gene (reference sequence). The CDR3 nucleotides are TGTGCCAGCAGCTTAGGAAACAGCCACAATGAGCAGTTCTTC. Its protein is CASSLGNSHNEQFF.

The V gene is TRBV7-9, the J gene TRBJ2-7; tentatively, D is TRBD1 (6 bases). The CDR3 has 12 residues. Germline V CDR1 and CDR2: SEHNR, FQNEAQ (reference sequence). V was pared by 8 bases and J by 4 bases, with 12 bases between. The CDR3 reads CASRSRGYEQYF. DNA of the CDR3: TGTGCCAGCCGGTCAAGGGGGTACGAGCAGTACTTC.

This clonotype turned up a few times. V and J are TRBV7-9 and TRBJ2-1, with D possibly being TRBD1 (6 bases). Germline lookup yields CDR1 SEHNR and CDR2 FQNEAQ (reference sequence). This CDR3 region has 15 residues. The germline V and J ends were trimmed by 1 base and 4 bases, with 11 bases remaining between them. The CDR3 DNA reads TGTGCCAGCAGCTTAGTTGCGGACAGTTACAATGAGCAGTTCTTC. Protein product: CASSLVADSYNEQFF.

This clonotype was counted at least ten times. The chain is built from TRBV7-9 and TRBJ2-7, with D possibly being TRBD2 (6 bases). The CDR3 covers 14 residues. V was clipped by 0 bases and J by 5 bases, with 11 bases between them. Germline V lookup: CDR1 SEHNR, CDR2 FQNEAQ (reference sequence). CDR3 nucleotides: TGTGCCAGCAGCTTAGCGTACGGGAGCGACGAGCAGTACTTC. This translates into CASSLAYGSDEQYF.